A selection of T cell receptor beta chains follows, all from one sample in a study of cytomegalovirus exposure and HLA in healthy donors. Assay used: immunoSEQ multiplex PCR; TCRdb lists only in-frame clones, some missing. The sample shows fewer than 150,000 clones, roughly 80% of them seen only once. Sequenced input: PBMCs. The receptor source for this set is a man in his forties in good health and CMV-seropositive. Each CDR3 is given with its conserved first and last residue. D genes are given only for firm matches. Some rows mark clone size as missing; the rest say once, few, many or name a class of expanded clone.

TRBV27	TRBD1	.	TRBJ2-7	TGTGCCAGCAGTTTATCTGGGACAGGGCTGAGAGAGCAGTACTTC	CASSLSGTGLREQYF
TRBV11-2	TRBD1	once	TRBJ2-7	TGTGCCAGCAGCTTTTCGGGACAGGGGGCATCCTACGAGCAGTACTTC	CASSFSGQGASYEQYF
TRBV5-4	TRBD1	once	TRBJ2-5	TGTGCCAGCAGCTTGGGACAGGGGATTAAAGAGACCCAGTACTTC	CASSLGQGIKETQYF
TRBV1	.	.	TRBJ2-2	TGCACCAGCAGCCAAGATCGCGACAGCCAGACCGGGGAGCTGTTTTTT	CTSSQDRDSQTGELFF
TRBV29-1	.	.	TRBJ1-2	TGCAGCGTTGACGTGGAGGGGATCGGGGGCTACACCTTC	CSVDVEGIGGYTF
TRBV5-6	TRBD2	.	TRBJ2-1	TGTGCCAGCAGCTTGGTCTCGGCTAGCGGGAGGGGTCGTTATGAGCAGTTCTTC	CASSLVSASGRGRYEQFF
TRBV30	.	.	TRBJ1-2	TGTGCCTGGAGTAAATCGACGGAGGATAACTATGGCTACACCTTC	CAWSKSTEDNYGYTF
TRBV5-4	.	.	TRBJ2-7	TGTGCCAGCAGCCCGAGGGCAGGGGCATCCTACGAGCAGTACTTC	CASSPRAGASYEQYF
TRBV2	.	.	TRBJ2-5	TGTGCCAGCAGTTATGACAGAGAGACCCAGTACTTC	CASSYDRETQYF
TRBV9	.	.	TRBJ2-1	TGTGCCAGCGGTCCGGGAAATGGGCAGTTCTTC	CASGPGNGQFF
TRBV30	TRBD1	.	TRBJ1-2	TGTGCCTGGAGTAGGGGACAGGGCTCGACCTATGGCTACACCTTC	CAWSRGQGSTYGYTF
TRBV9	.	.	TRBJ2-3	TGTGCCAGCAGCCCCCGAGGGCGAGGTCTGAATACGCAGTATTTT	CASSPRGRGLNTQYF
TRBV7-9	.	many	TRBJ2-5	TGTGCCAGCAGCTTAGGTCCAGGCACCCAAGAGACCCAGTACTTC	CASSLGPGTQETQYF
TRBV7-7	TRBD2	.	TRBJ2-1	TGTGCTAGCAGCTTAAGACTAGCGGGAGGCTATGAGCAGTTCTTC	CASSLRLAGGYEQFF
TRBV27	TRBD1	.	TRBJ2-1	TGTGCCAGCAGTTTTAGGACAGGGGGATATAATGAGCAGTTCTTC	CASSFRTGGYNEQFF
TRBV9	.	.	TRBJ1-2	TGTGCCAGCAGCGTAGCCGGGTCCCAAACCTATGGCTACACCTTC	CASSVAGSQTYGYTF
TRBV30	.	.	TRBJ1-2	TGTGCCTGGAGTGTCTCGTTGGCTGGGGGCAACTATGGCTACACCTTC	CAWSVSLAGGNYGYTF
TRBV6-6	.	few	TRBJ1-5	TGTGCCAGCAGTTACTCGATCGGGGGCAATCAGCCCCAGCATTTT	CASSYSIGGNQPQHF
TRBV6-1	TRBD1	few	TRBJ2-1	TGTGCCAGCAGTGACCCGACAGGGACAACCTACAATGAGCAGTTCTTC	CASSDPTGTTYNEQFF
TRBV27	.	.	TRBJ2-7	TGTGCCAGCAGTACCAAGGGCGGAGGCGAGCAGTACTTC	CASSTKGGGEQYF
TRBV7-2	.	.	TRBJ2-7	TGTGCCAGCAGCTTAGGTTCGAGCGACGAGCAGTACTTC	CASSLGSSDEQYF
TRBV7-6	TRBD2	.	TRBJ2-3	TGTGCCAGCAGTCAAAGACTAGCGGGGGGGTCAGATACGCAGTATTTT	CASSQRLAGGSDTQYF
TRBV9	.	.	TRBJ1-1	TGTGCCAGCAGCGTAGATGGACAGCCAAACACTGAAGCTTTCTTT	CASSVDGQPNTEAFF
TRBV5-1	.	.	TRBJ2-3	TGCGCCAGCCATATACTCGGATCGGGGAGCACAGATACGCAGTATTTT	CASHILGSGSTDTQYF
TRBV5-6	TRBD1	.	TRBJ2-5	TGTGCCAGCAGCTCGGGACAGGGGGGCAAGACCCAGTACTTC	CASSSGQGGKTQYF
TRBV9	.	.	TRBJ1-2	TGTGCCAGCAGCTCCCGGACAGCAGGGACACATGGCTACACCTTC	CASSSRTAGTHGYTF
TRBV2	.	.	TRBJ1-4	TGTGCCAGCAGAGCGCAAGGGGCCCCTAATGAAAAACTGTTTTTT	CASRAQGAPNEKLFF
TRBV5-1	.	.	TRBJ2-3	TGCGCCAGCAGCCCTGACGGGATGAACCCAGATACGCAGTATTTT	CASSPDGMNPDTQYF
TRBV7-9	.	.	TRBJ1-2	TGTGCCAGCAGCACGGAGCCGGTTTTCTATGGCTACACCTTC	CASSTEPVFYGYTF
TRBV7-9	.	.	TRBJ1-2	TGTGCCAGCAGCTTAGGTTCCAGACACCCCTATGGCTACACCTTC	CASSLGSRHPYGYTF
TRBV7-9	.	.	TRBJ1-1	TGTGCCAGCAGCATCTCCGGGGGAGGCGCTGAAGCTTTCTTT	CASSISGGGAEAFF
TRBV4-1	TRBD1	.	TRBJ2-7	TGCGCCAGCAGCCAATCCGGGACAGGGGCATACGAGCAGTACTTC	CASSQSGTGAYEQYF
TRBV7-2	TRBD1	.	TRBJ1-5	TGTGCCAGCAGCAGACAGGGGGACAATCAGCCCCAGCATTTT	CASSRQGDNQPQHF
TRBV30	.	.	TRBJ1-3	TGTGCCTGGAGTGGGGAGGGGCCTGGAAACACCATATATTTT	CAWSGEGPGNTIYF
TRBV6-5	.	few	TRBJ1-3	TGTGCCTCCTCCACCAGGCCCTCTGGAAACACCATATATTTT	CASSTRPSGNTIYF
TRBV13	.	once	TRBJ1-1	TGTGCCAGCAGCAACCAGGGCGGCGGCACTGAAGCTTTCTTT	CASSNQGGGTEAFF
TRBV6-5	.	.	TRBJ2-7	TGTGCCAGCAGTTACTCGCACAGGGTGCACGAGCAGTACTTC	CASSYSHRVHEQYF
TRBV11-3	.	.	TRBJ2-3	TGTGCCAGCAGCTTAGCAGCAGATACGCAGTATTTT	CASSLAADTQYF
TRBV7-3	.	.	TRBJ1-1	TGTGCCAGCAGCTTTCAGGGTCCGCCCAACACTGAAGCTTTCTTT	CASSFQGPPNTEAFF
TRBV5-4	TRBD2	.	TRBJ2-5	TGTGCCAGCAGCTTTCTGGTAGCGGGCGGAGAGACCCAGTACTTC	CASSFLVAGGETQYF
TRBV19	TRBD2	.	TRBJ2-3	TGTGCCAGTCATGGCATAGCGGGGGGGCTAGATACGCAGTATTTT	CASHGIAGGLDTQYF
TRBV6-5	.	.	TRBJ2-5	TGTGCCAGCAGGCAGGGTGCCGCGGAGACCCAGTACTTC	CASRQGAAETQYF
TRBV10-3	TRBD1	.	TRBJ2-3	TGTGCCATCACGGGACAGCTCACAGATACGCAGTATTTT	CAITGQLTDTQYF
TRBV10-3	.	.	TRBJ2-2	TGTGCCATCAGAAATAGCGATCCCGGGGAGCTGTTTTTT	CAIRNSDPGELFF
TRBV9	TRBD2	.	TRBJ2-1	TGTGCCAGCAGCGTAGAACTAGCGGCGCCTCAGTTCTTC	CASSVELAAPQFF
TRBV27	.	.	TRBJ2-7	TGTGCCAGCAGTTTCGGTCCTAGCGCTTCCTACGAGCAGTACTTC	CASSFGPSASYEQYF
TRBV29-1	TRBD2	.	TRBJ2-7	TGCAGCGGGGGGACTAGCGGATACGAGCAGTACTTC	CSGGTSGYEQYF
TRBV30	.	few	TRBJ1-6	TGTGCCTGGAGTTCGCAACTATCGGCCCTCCACTTT	CAWSSQLSALHF
TRBV7-9	.	.	TRBJ1-2	TGTGCCAGCAGCCCTTCAACGGGTGGCTACACCTTC	CASSPSTGGYTF